This T cell receptor (beta chain) comes out of a study of T cell repertoires in cytomegalovirus infection. Trimming left V 2 bases short and J 0 bases short, with 16 bases between. The CDR3 sequence is 17 residues long. Germline CDR1 and CDR2: SEHNR and FQNEAQ (reference sequence). This clonotype appeared a few times. What it binds is unknown. Using its own MiXCR run on the reads, TCRdb lists one record per CDR3 protein. The sample has approximately 990,000 distinct CDR3 sequences; under 40% are singletons. This sequence was found in a human donor in good health (CMV status not recorded). Some clones in this sample may be carry-over from other donors' samples. Here the sequenced sample was cultured CD8+ T cells from PBMCs, taken from culture after CMV antigen stimulation. The genes are TRBV7-9 and TRBJ2-5; TRBD1 or TRBD2 may be the D gene (6 bases each). The CDR3 region is CASSLPQGTRYQETQYF. The CDR3 region has the DNA TGTGCCAGCAGCTTACCCCAGGGGACTCGGTACCAAGAGACCCAGTACTTC.